This T cell receptor beta chain was sequenced for a study of T-cell memory formation after mild COVID-19. Via MiXCR, TCRdb re-called the 5' RACE reads, giving one row per CDR3 protein. The table shows tens of thousands of distinct CDR3 sequences, with about 16% occurring only once. This CDR3 contains 14 residues. In germline, CDR1 is MNHEY, CDR2 SMNVEV (reference sequence). V lost 4 bases to trimming and J lost 4 bases, with 11 bases between them. The sample consisted of PBMCs or a T cell subset sorted from them (not recorded which). V and J are TRBV27 and TRBJ2-1; a possible D gene is TRBD2 (5 bases). The sequence derives from a man younger than 35 who had mild COVID-19 (a few samples of this study predate the infection). Cell type and time point are not known. Written as DNA, the CDR3 is TGTGCCAGCAGTTCTCCTAGCCAATACAATGAGCAGTTCTTC. Its translation: CASSSPSQYNEQFF.